The 16 T cell receptor beta chains given below trace back to one sample, sequenced in a study of cytotoxic CD8 clonotypes in ibrutinib-treated CLL. Generated by immunoSEQ multiplex PCR, the TCRdb table keeps only in-frame clones and is missing some. The sample carries 250,000 to 350,000 clones, 70% to 80% recorded once. The sample consisted of PBMCs, taken at disease progression, from a patient treated with ibrutinib. The receptor source for this set is a human donor with chronic lymphocytic leukemia.

This clone turned up a few times. The chain employs TRBV28 and TRBJ2-7; D remains unclear. Germline V lookup: CDR1 MDHEN, CDR2 SYDVKM. The V end was cut by 4 bases, the J end by 3 bases, with 4 bases between. CDR3 length equals 11 residues. The CDR3 nucleotides read TGTGCCAGCAGTTCCCACTACGAGCAGTACTTC. Protein sequence: CASSSHYEQYF.

The chain uses TRBV4-1 and TRBJ2-2; D is possibly TRBD2 (6 bases). Trimming shortened V by 8 bases and J by 3 bases, and 13 bases separated the two germline ends. The length of the CDR3 is 14 residues. Germline V lookup: CDR1 MGHRA, CDR2 YSYEKL. CDR3 sequence: CASGGGVDTGELFF. The CDR3 DNA reads as TGCGCCAGCGGAGGAGGGGTGGACACCGGGGAGCTGTTTTTT.

This clone was recorded only once. The chain joins TRBV29-1 to TRBJ1-2; D unclear. Germline CDR1 reads SQVTM; CDR2 reads ANQGSEA. The CDR3 loop spans 13 amino acids. V lost 6 bases and J 7 bases, leaving 18 bases between the germline ends. The CDR3 DNA reads TGCAGCGTCCCGAATGAGCCTGGAATTGGCTACACCTTC. It is translated as CSVPNEPGIGYTF.

The chain recombines TRBV2 with TRBJ2-7; 7 positions match TRBD1. V shed 6 bases and J 2 bases; nucleotides not matched to a gene: 1. CDR3 length: 12 amino acids. The germline CDR1 and CDR2 sequences are SNHLY and FYNNEI. CDR3 residues: CASRGTAYEQYF. CDR3 sequence (DNA): TGTGCCAGCAGAGGGACAGCCTACGAGCAGTACTTC.

The V call is TRBV6-1, the J call TRBJ2-7; perhaps TRBD2 as D (5 bases). From germline, CDR1 is MNHNS and CDR2 SASEGT. Trimming pared 2 bases from V and 0 bases from J, leaving 11 bases between. The CDR3 is made up of 15 amino acids. The CDR3 DNA reads TGTGCCAGCAGTGAAAGGAGGATCGCCTCCTACGAGCAGTACTTC. This gives the protein CASSERRIASYEQYF.

The sample holds one count of this clone. The chain joins TRBV5-1 to TRBJ1-4; a weak D match, TRBD1 (5 bases). The germline V gene has CDR1 SGHRS and CDR2 YFSETQ. The CDR3 is 17 residues long. V was pared by 0 bases and J by 7 bases, with 19 bases between. DNA of the CDR3: TGCGCCAGCAGCTTGGATTCAGGGCCTCCGGGTGGTGAAAAACTGTTTTTT. This sequence encodes CASSLDSGPPGGEKLFF.

The V call is TRBV7-2, the J call TRBJ2-7; no reliable D call. V was shortened by 1 base and J by 2 bases, with 12 bases between the two germline ends. The germline V gene encodes CDR1 SGHTA and CDR2 FQGNSA. This CDR3 contains 15 residues. The CDR3 loop reads CASSLGPLGPYEQYF. The CDR3 nucleotides are TGTGCCAGCAGCTTAGGGCCCCTGGGCCCCTACGAGCAGTACTTC.

The rearrangement links TRBV19 to TRBJ2-5; the match to TRBD1 covers 8 bases. CDR1 and CDR2 from the germline V gene are LNHDA and SQIVND (reference sequence). J lost 7 bases, V lost 1 base, and 8 bases had no gene match. This CDR3 spans 15 amino acids. As DNA, the CDR3 is TGTGCCAGTAGTATAGTGGCAGGGGGCACGGGGACCCAGTACTTC. This encodes CASSIVAGGTGTQYF.

This clone has more than one count but fewer than ten. The rearrangement links TRBV6-4 to TRBJ2-7; D tentatively fits TRBD1 or TRBD2 (7 bases each). Looked up from germline, CDR1 is MRHNA and CDR2 is SNTAGT. The V and J ends lost 2 bases and 6 bases respectively, with 11 bases between them. The CDR3 is 13 amino acids. The CDR3: CASSDARGGEQYF. CDR3 nucleotides: TGTGCCAGCAGTGACGCCAGGGGGGGCGAGCAGTACTTC.

This clone was seen once. The chain couples TRBV29-1 to TRBJ1-1; 7 nucleotides line up with TRBD1. Germline CDR1 is SQVTM and CDR2 is ANQGSEA. The CDR3 is 15 amino acids. V dropped 4 bases and J dropped 0; count of bases not matched to a gene: 8. The CDR3 spells CSVVNRGPMNTEAFF. For the CDR3, the DNA is TGCAGCGTTGTGAACAGGGGCCCAATGAACACTGAAGCTTTCTTT.

The genes are TRBV28 and TRBJ2-1; possibly TRBD2 for D (5 bases). V was trimmed by 5 bases and J by 9 bases, leaving 23 bases between them. Looked up from germline, CDR1 is MDHEN and CDR2 is SYDVKM. The CDR3 length is 16 residues. The CDR3: CASSTTRLMGKSEQFF. The CDR3 bases are TGTGCCAGCAGTACTACTAGGTTAATGGGGAAAAGTGAGCAGTTCTTC.

This chain connects TRBV6-6 to TRBJ2-3; 9 nucleotides align to TRBD1. This CDR3 region has 16 residues. The germline V gene has CDR1 MNHNY and CDR2 SVGAGI (reference sequence). V was pared by 5 bases and J by 2 bases, with 8 bases of the junction left unmatched. CDR3 protein: CASSTKTGGYTDTQYF. DNA for the CDR3: TGTGCCAGCAGTACCAAGACAGGGGGGTACACAGATACGCAGTATTTT.

The gene calls are TRBV10-3 and TRBJ2-7, with TRBD2 as a possible D gene (6 bases). The germline V and J ends were trimmed by 5 bases and 7 bases, with 18 bases remaining between them. The germline gives CDR1 ENHRY, CDR2 SYGVKD. This CDR3 is built from 14 residues. The DNA of the CDR3 is TGTGCCATCAGTCAAGTACTGGGGACTCAAGAGCAGTACTTC. Its protein product is CAISQVLGTQEQYF.

The chain carries TRBV27 and TRBJ2-3; a possible D gene is TRBD2 (5 bases). Trimming left V 3 bases short and J 4 bases short, with 11 bases between. The germline V gene encodes CDR1 MNHEY and CDR2 SMNVEV (reference sequence). The CDR3 contains 14 residues. CDR3 sequence: CASSFTRFADTQYF. As DNA, the CDR3 is TGTGCCAGCAGTTTTACTAGATTCGCAGATACGCAGTATTTT.

A word on this clone: At the DNA level, this CDR3 is encoded by other sequences in the same sample as well. The chain has TRBV7-2 and TRBJ2-3, with 7 bases lining up with TRBD2. The CDR3 is 15 amino acids. Germline lookup yields CDR1 SGHTA and CDR2 FQGNSA. J gave up 5 bases and V 1 base, and 6 bases lay outside the gene matches. CDR3 nucleotides: TGTGCCAGCAGCTTAGTCGGCGGGGGTGGAGATACGCAGTATTTT. Protein sequence: CASSLVGGGGDTQYF.

The rearrangement links TRBV5-1 to TRBJ1-3; unclear D gene. CDR1 is SGHRS and CDR2 is YFSETQ in the germline V gene. The V end lost 1 base, the J end lost 2 bases, and 19 bases lay between the germline ends. The CDR3 runs to 18 residues. The CDR3 protein is CASSLTTVWVKAGNTIYF. Here the CDR3 DNA reads TGCGCCAGCAGCTTGACGACGGTTTGGGTCAAGGCTGGAAACACCATATATTTT.